These 31 T cell receptor beta chains came from one sample sequenced in a study of T cells in Graves' hyperthyroidism and ophthalmopathy. The TCR beta CDR3 regions underwent amplification using RNA transcripts as the source. The HTBI primer set drove a first-round RT-PCR of the TCR CDR3. TCRdb itself ran the multiplex PCR reads through MiXCR, one entry per CDR3 protein. Among some 400,000 distinct CDR3 sequences listed, over 11% were seen once. Source material: blood. The source of these receptors is a woman in her fifties or sixties with Graves' hyperthyroidism.

A few counts support this clonotype. V usage is TRBV27 and J usage is TRBJ2-7; D perhaps matches TRBD2 (6 bases). The CDR3 loop spans 15 amino acids. Trimming shortened V by 5 bases and J by 3 bases, and 17 bases separated the two germline ends. Germline CDR1 and CDR2: MNHEY and SMNVEV (reference sequence). CDR3 region: CASSPRPGVNYEQYF. CDR3 bases: TGTGCCAGCAGTCCCCGCCCGGGGGTTAACTACGAGCAGTACTTC.

This chain joins TRBV19 and TRBJ1-1; D uncertain. Trimming removed 1 base from V and 2 bases from J, with 5 bases in between. The CDR3 extends over 13 amino acids. Germline V gives CDR1 LNHDA, CDR2 SQIVND (reference sequence). The CDR3 here is CASSIALNTEAFF. The CDR3 DNA is TGTGCCAGTAGTATAGCGCTAAACACTGAAGCTTTCTTT.

This clonotype was counted between two and nine times. The chain employs TRBV29-1 and TRBJ2-4; a possible D gene is TRBD1 (5 bases). V was trimmed by 7 bases and J by 0 bases, leaving 16 bases between them. The CDR3 consists of 15 residues. The V gene's germline CDR1 is SQVTM and CDR2 ANQGSEA. The CDR3 spells CSATKQELAKNIQYF. CDR3 nucleotides: TGCAGCGCTACTAAACAGGAGTTAGCCAAAAACATTCAGTACTTC.

This clonotype was observed many times. CDR3 sequence reads: CSAHPSGDNYEQYF. CDR3 DNA: TGCAGTGCCCATCCTAGCGGGGATAACTACGAGCAGTACTTC. The chain has TRBV20-1 and TRBJ2-7; TRBD2 agrees at 9 bases. The CDR3 has 14 residues. The V segment lost 6 bases and the J segment 3 bases; nucleotides outside the gene matches: 9. The germline gives CDR1 DFQATT, CDR2 SNEGSKA (reference sequence).

This clonotype showed up many times. The V gene is TRBV6-5, the J gene TRBJ2-7; the D gene is possibly TRBD2 (5 bases). Per the germline V gene, CDR1 is MNHEY and CDR2 is SVGAGI. The CDR3 spans 13 residues. The V gene lost 2 bases and the J gene lost 2 bases, with 7 bases spanning the gap. CDR3: CASSYAGTYEQYF. The CDR3, as DNA: TGTGCCAGCAGTTACGCGGGCACCTACGAGCAGTACTTC.

This clonotype was counted only a few times. V gene TRBV5-1 combines with J gene TRBJ2-2; 9 bases are a match to TRBD1. Losses at the gene ends were 4 bases for V and 6 bases for J; bases not matched to a gene: 4. The CDR3 totals 14 residues. Germline CDR1 SGHRS, CDR2 YFSETQ. The CDR3: CASSPGTGSGELFF. The CDR3 DNA reads as TGCGCCAGCAGCCCCGGGACAGGGTCCGGGGAGCTGTTTTTT.

This clonotype was found a few times. The rearrangement links TRBV24-1 to TRBJ2-7, with a tentative D call TRBD1 (6 bases). V lost 0 bases, J lost 0 bases, and 11 bases lay in between. Germline V lookup: CDR1 KGHDR, CDR2 SFDVKD. The CDR3 has 16 amino acids. The CDR3 DNA is TGTGCCACCAGTGATTTGCATCGGACAGCCTCCTACGAGCAGTACTTC. Its protein product is CATSDLHRTASYEQYF.

This clonotype occurred once. The genes are TRBV6-1 and TRBJ2-1, with D unresolved. The ends were cut back, 7 bases at V and 0 bases at J, with 10 bases in the middle. The length of the CDR3 is 14 residues. From germline, CDR1 is MNHNS and CDR2 SASEGT. The CDR3 DNA is TGTGCCAGCAATAGGAGAAGCTCCTACAATGAGCAGTTCTTC. Translation: CASNRRSSYNEQFF.

This clonotype came up a few times. This chain links TRBV3-1 with TRBJ2-7, with TRBD2 identical over 8 bases. V shed 5 bases and J 5 bases; nucleotides not matched to a gene: 8. CDR3 size: 14 residues. Looked up from germline, CDR1 is LGHDT and CDR2 is YNNKEL (reference sequence). This CDR3 is CASSRTGAGDEQYF. CDR3 coding DNA: TGTGCCAGCAGCAGGACGGGAGCGGGGGACGAGCAGTACTTC.

This clonotype was observed many times. This chain links TRBV20-1 with TRBJ2-3; D not resolved. CDR1 is DFQATT and CDR2 is SNEGSKA in the germline V gene (reference sequence). The ends were cut back, 2 bases at V and 4 bases at J, with 19 bases in the middle. CDR3 length: 16 amino acids. CDR3 sequence reads: CSARQRAWYPADTQYF. CDR3 DNA: TGCAGTGCTAGACAAAGAGCTTGGTACCCGGCAGATACGCAGTATTTT.

Many counts were recorded for this clonotype. The chain links TRBV5-1 to TRBJ2-1; D may be TRBD2 (6 bases). V dropped 0 bases and J dropped 4 bases, with 8 bases sitting between them. The CDR3 spans 14 residues. Germline lookup yields CDR1 SGHRS and CDR2 YFSETQ. The DNA for the CDR3 is TGCGCCAGCAGCTTGGTAGCGGAATACAATGAGCAGTTCTTC. Its protein is CASSLVAEYNEQFF.

This clonotype has more than one count but fewer than ten. V gene TRBV10-3 combines with J gene TRBJ1-6; TRBD1 aligns across 8 bases. Germline loops: CDR1 ENHRY, CDR2 SYGVKD. There are 14 residues in the CDR3. V was pared by 8 bases and J by 7 bases, with 7 bases of the junction left unmatched. The CDR3 nucleotides read TGTGCCATCGCAGGGGGCACGGAGAATTCACCCCTCCACTTT. Translated: CAIAGGTENSPLHF.

V usage is TRBV24-1 and J usage is TRBJ2-2; possible D gene TRBD2, 5 bases. The CDR3 consists of 17 residues. Germline CDR1 is KGHDR and CDR2 is SFDVKD. Deletions cut 4 bases from V and 5 bases from J, with 19 bases between. The CDR3: CATSDLARPGNTGELFF. CDR3 in DNA: TGTGCCACCAGTGACTTGGCCCGGCCGGGGAATACCGGGGAGCTGTTTTTT.

J is TRBJ2-1 and V is TRBV2, with D possibly matching TRBD2 (5 bases). V lost 4 bases and J lost 5, with 12 bases in between. The CDR3 runs to 14 residues. CDR1 and CDR2 (germline): SNHLY, FYNNEI. The CDR3 DNA follows: TGTGCCAGCAGTGGGTCTAGCAGAGACAATGAGCAGTTCTTC. Translated: CASSGSSRDNEQFF.

The chain combines TRBV5-1 with TRBJ1-3, with a possible D match to TRBD1 (6 bases). Germline CDR1 SGHRS, CDR2 YFSETQ. V lost 4 bases, J lost 4 bases, and 15 bases lay in between. This CDR3 is built from 15 residues. CDR3 sequence reads: CASSMGGTGGNTIYF. The CDR3 nucleotides are TGCGCCAGCAGCATGGGGGGCACAGGAGGAAACACCATATATTTT.

This clonotype has ten or more counts. J is TRBJ1-1 and V is TRBV2, with 11 bases fitting TRBD1. The CDR3 runs 15 residues. Per the germline V gene, CDR1 is SNHLY and CDR2 is FYNNEI. V trimming: 7 bases; J trimming: 4 bases; junction bases outside the gene matches: 8. In DNA, the CDR3 is TGTGCCAGCACTGGACAGGGGGCGCTGAGCACTGAAGCTTTCTTT. Translating gives CASTGQGALSTEAFF. Supplemented by reference TRBV2 and TRBJ1-1, the full variable domain reads EPEVTQTPSHQVTQMGQEVILRCVPISNHLYFYWYRQILGQKVEFLVSFYNNEISEKSEIFDDQFSVERPDGSNFTLKIRSTKLEDSAMYFCASTGQGALSTEAFFGQGTRLTVV.

This clonotype appeared a few times. The genes are TRBV9 and TRBJ1-1; no clear D gene. The CDR3 is made up of 16 amino acids. From germline, CDR1 is SGDLS and CDR2 YYNGEE. The germline V and J ends were trimmed by 0 bases and 1 base, with 13 bases remaining between them. The CDR3 region has the DNA TGTGCCAGCAGCGTAGAGCCTGACGTACAGAACACTGAAGCTTTCTTT. It translates to CASSVEPDVQNTEAFF.

This clonotype was observed many times. This chain joins TRBV3-1 and TRBJ2-2; D remains ambiguous. The CDR3 has 12 residues. The germline CDR1 and CDR2 sequences are LGHDT and YNNKEL (reference sequence). V shed 4 bases and J shed 10 bases, with 10 bases lying between them. The CDR3 reads CASSPEFSELFF. The CDR3 DNA is TGTGCCAGCAGCCCGGAGTTCTCGGAGCTGTTTTTT.

The sample holds a few counts of this clonotype. CDR3: CASSRRDRGYSNQPQHF. In DNA, the CDR3 is TGTGCCAGCAGCCGCCGGGACAGGGGGTATAGCAATCAGCCCCAGCATTTT. The chain combines TRBV7-8 with TRBJ1-5, with TRBD1 matching over 11 bases. V shed 5 bases and J 0 bases; nucleotides not matched to a gene: 6. Germline CDR1 and CDR2: SGHVS and FQNEAQ. The CDR3 runs 17 residues. Supplemented by reference TRBV7-8 and TRBJ1-5, the full variable domain reads GAGVSQSPRYKVAKRGQDVALRCDPISGHVSLFWYQQALGQGPEFLTYFQNEAQLDKSGLPSDRFFAERPEGSVSTLKIQRTQQEDSAVYLCASSRRDRGYSNQPQHFGDGTRLSIL.

This clonotype was seen at least ten times. V is TRBV30 and J is TRBJ1-6; no clear D gene. Germline V gene data show CDR1 as GTSNPN and CDR2 as SVGIG (reference sequence). The germline V and J ends were trimmed by 0 bases and 7 bases, with 10 bases remaining between them. This CDR3 has 14 residues. The CDR3 DNA follows: TGTGCCTGGAGTGTAACAGTAGGGAATTCACCCCTCCACTTT. Its translation: CAWSVTVGNSPLHF.

This clonotype was observed many times. This rearrangement joins TRBV30 to TRBJ1-5; D is undetermined. The ends were cut back, 1 base at V and 0 bases at J, with 10 bases in the middle. The CDR3 sequence is 15 residues long. Germline V lookup: CDR1 GTSNPN, CDR2 SVGIG (reference sequence). The CDR3 DNA follows: TGTGCCTGGAGTGGCCCAGGTGGTAGCAATCAGCCCCAGCATTTT. It encodes CAWSGPGGSNQPQHF.

This clonotype occurred a few times. V is TRBV11-3 and J is TRBJ2-1; 9 bases are a match to TRBD1. Germline V gives CDR1 SGHNT, CDR2 YENEEA. The trim removed 5 bases at V and 1 base at J, leaving 6 bases unmatched. The CDR3 totals 16 residues. The CDR3 DNA reads TGTGCCAGCAGCCTCGGACAGGGGCAGTCCTACAATGAGCAGTTCTTC. It yields the protein CASSLGQGQSYNEQFF.

The chain links TRBV7-9 to TRBJ2-2; 9 bases are a match to TRBD1. Germline V gene sequence: CDR1 SEHNR, CDR2 FQNEAQ (reference sequence). The CDR3 runs to 16 residues. V gave up 4 bases and J gave up 3 bases; unmatched junction bases: 6. CDR3 sequence (DNA): TGTGCCAGCAGCTCAATGGGACAGGGTCACACCGGGGAGCTGTTTTTT. It encodes CASSSMGQGHTGELFF. Complete variable domain (other parts from reference TRBV7-9 and TRBJ2-2): DTGVSQNPRHKITKRGQNVTFRCDPISEHNRLYWYRQTLGQGPEFLTYFQNEAQLEKSRLLSDRFSAERPKGSFSTLEIQRTEQGDSAMYLCASSSMGQGHTGELFFGEGSRLTVL.

This clonotype was recorded at least ten times. V usage is TRBV24-1 and J usage is TRBJ2-3; D possibly uses TRBD1 or TRBD2 (5 bases each). The CDR3 is 11 amino acids. The germline V gene has CDR1 KGHDR and CDR2 SFDVKD. Trimming stripped 7 bases from V and 7 bases from J, with 8 bases between. The CDR3: CATRQDYTQYF. The CDR3 DNA is TGTGCCACCAGACAGGACTATACGCAGTATTTT.

This clonotype was seen only once. The junction does not match germline at one end; this may be a read error. The chain couples TRBV3-1 to TRBJ2-1; TRBD2 agrees at 13 bases. The CDR3 has 18 amino acids. Looked up from germline, CDR1 is LGHDT and CDR2 is YNNKEL (reference sequence). The CDR3 DNA sequence: TGTGTCAGCAGCCAAGATCTCCCAACTAGCGGGGGGGACAATGAGCAGCTCTTC. It yields the protein CVSSQDLPTSGGDNEQLF.

This clonotype was found a few times. The chain is built from TRBV18 and TRBJ2-2, with TRBD2 matching 9 bases. Germline CDR1 KGHSH, CDR2 LQKENI. V lost 4 bases, J lost 5 bases, and 11 bases stayed unmatched. This CDR3 is built from 17 residues. This CDR3 is CASSRQTTSGLTGELFF. CDR3 bases: TGTGCCAGCTCACGACAGACGACTAGCGGATTAACCGGGGAGCTGTTTTTT.

This clonotype was counted between two and nine times. The chain links TRBV7-3 to TRBJ1-1; D not resolved. Trimming shortened V by 4 bases and J by 1 base, and 10 bases separated the two germline ends. The CDR3 covers 14 residues. Germline V CDR1 and CDR2: SGHTA, FQGTGA. The CDR3 nucleotides are TGTGCCAGCAGCTCCCCCCGCCGGAACACTGAAGCTTTCTTT. Translating it yields CASSSPRRNTEAFF.

This clonotype was detected a few times. Given a much more abundant clone one base away, this may be a read error. The rearrangement links TRBV13 to TRBJ2-1, with D possibly being TRBD1 or TRBD2 (5 bases each). Germline assignment: CDR1 PRHDT and CDR2 FYEKMQ (reference sequence). CDR3 length equals 17 residues. The DNA of the CDR3 is TGTGCCAGCAGCTTTTACCCTCGGGACGCCCTACAGGATGAGCAGCTCTTC. Its translation: CASSFYPRDALQDEQLF.

This clonotype was detected many times. The rearrangement links TRBV7-8 to TRBJ2-7; D possibly corresponds to TRBD1 (6 bases). Trimming took off 1 base at V and 5 bases at J, with 12 bases between the two ends. Germline loops: CDR1 SGHVS, CDR2 FQNEAQ. The CDR3 is 14 amino acids. In DNA form, the CDR3 reads TGTGCCAGCAGCTTAGACAGGGCTTGGCACGAGCAGTACTTC. It codes for CASSLDRAWHEQYF. Supplemented by reference TRBV7-8 and TRBJ2-7, the full variable domain reads GAGVSQSPRYKVAKRGQDVALRCDPISGHVSLFWYQQALGQGPEFLTYFQNEAQLDKSGLPSDRFFAERPEGSVSTLKIQRTQQEDSAVYLCASSLDRAWHEQYFGPGTRLTVT.

The chain carries TRBV5-6 and TRBJ2-2; D is possibly TRBD1 or TRBD2 (7 bases each). This CDR3 spans 16 amino acids. Germline values: CDR1 SGHDT, CDR2 YYEEEE. The germline V and J ends were trimmed by 4 bases and 3 bases, with 16 bases remaining between them. CDR3 region: CASSMTGTTHTGELFF. CDR3 bases: TGTGCCAGCAGCATGACAGGGACTACCCACACCGGGGAGCTGTTTTTT.

This clonotype was counted only a few times. CDR3 residues: CAWSAGIATEQFF. The CDR3 DNA follows: TGTGCCTGGAGCGCCGGGATCGCTACTGAGCAGTTCTTC. The chain carries TRBV30 and TRBJ2-1; possible D gene TRBD2, 5 bases. CDR3 length equals 13 residues. Trimming took off 3 bases at V and 9 bases at J, with 15 bases between the two ends. Germline CDR1 is GTSNPN and CDR2 is SVGIG (reference sequence). The full variable domain, with the rest looked up from reference TRBV30 and TRBJ2-1, is SQTIHQWPATLVQPVGSPLSLECTVEGTSNPNLYWYRQAAGRGLQLLFYSVGIGQISSEVPQNLSASRPQDRQFILSSKKLLLSDSGFYLCAWSAGIATEQFFGPGTRLTVL.